The clone carrying this TCR beta chain was observed a handful of times. The data were produced by immunoSEQ multiplex PCR, yet TCRdb's version contains in-frame clones alone and is incomplete. The sample lists hundreds of thousands of clones; about 88% were seen once. This CDR3 contains 15 residues. Unmatched junction bases numbered 8, after V lost 3 bases and J lost 4 bases. Germline assignment: CDR1 LNHNV and CDR2 YYDKDF (reference sequence). These data belong to a study of blood T cell repertoires in COVID-19. This sequence was found in a woman aged 18-29 years who had been exposed to COVID-19. The chain joins TRBV15 to TRBJ2-7, with 8 nucleotides matching TRBD1. The sample consisted of PBMCs or T cells enriched from blood (not recorded which). Here the CDR3 reads CATSRPGQAPYEQYF. CDR3 bases: TGTGCCACCAGCAGGCCGGGACAGGCGCCTTACGAGCAGTACTTC.